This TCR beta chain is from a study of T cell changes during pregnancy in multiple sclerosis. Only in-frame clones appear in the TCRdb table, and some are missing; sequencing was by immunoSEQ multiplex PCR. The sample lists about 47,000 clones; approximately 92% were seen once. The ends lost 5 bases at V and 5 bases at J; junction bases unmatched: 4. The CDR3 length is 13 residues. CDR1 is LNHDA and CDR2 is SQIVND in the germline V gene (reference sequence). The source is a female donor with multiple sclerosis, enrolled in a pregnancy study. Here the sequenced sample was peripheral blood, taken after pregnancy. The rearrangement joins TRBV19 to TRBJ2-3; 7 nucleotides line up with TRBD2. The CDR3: CASSRGVVDTQYF. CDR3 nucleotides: TGTGCCAGTAGTCGGGGGGTGGTAGATACGCAGTATTTT.